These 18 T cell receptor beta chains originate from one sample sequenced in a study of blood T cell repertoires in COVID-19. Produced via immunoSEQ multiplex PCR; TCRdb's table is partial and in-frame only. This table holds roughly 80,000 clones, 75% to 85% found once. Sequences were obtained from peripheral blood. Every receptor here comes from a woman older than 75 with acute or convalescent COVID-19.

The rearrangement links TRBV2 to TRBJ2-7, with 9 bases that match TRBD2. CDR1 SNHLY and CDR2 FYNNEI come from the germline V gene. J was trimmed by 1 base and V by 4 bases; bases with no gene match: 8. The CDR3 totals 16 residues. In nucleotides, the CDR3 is TGTGCCAGCAGTGGGAGGACTAGCGCGACTTCCTACGAGCAGTACTTC. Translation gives CASSGRTSATSYEQYF.

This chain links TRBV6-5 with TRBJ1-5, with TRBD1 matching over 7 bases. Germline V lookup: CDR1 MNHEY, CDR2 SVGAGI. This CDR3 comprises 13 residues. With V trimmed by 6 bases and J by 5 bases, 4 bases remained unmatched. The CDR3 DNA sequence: TGTGCCAGCAGACAGGGGCAACATCAGCCCCAGCATTTT. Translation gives CASRQGQHQPQHF.

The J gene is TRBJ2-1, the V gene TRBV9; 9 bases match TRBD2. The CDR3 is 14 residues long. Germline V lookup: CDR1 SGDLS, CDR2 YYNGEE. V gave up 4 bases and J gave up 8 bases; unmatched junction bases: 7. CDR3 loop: CASSQILAGDEQFF. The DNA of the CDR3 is TGTGCCAGCAGCCAGATACTAGCGGGCGATGAGCAGTTCTTC.

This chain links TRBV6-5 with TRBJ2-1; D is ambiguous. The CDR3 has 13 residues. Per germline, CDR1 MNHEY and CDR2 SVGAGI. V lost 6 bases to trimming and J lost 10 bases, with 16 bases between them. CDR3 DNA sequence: TGTGCCAGCAGCGAGAACCCCCCCCGGGAGCAGTTCTTC. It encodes CASSENPPREQFF.

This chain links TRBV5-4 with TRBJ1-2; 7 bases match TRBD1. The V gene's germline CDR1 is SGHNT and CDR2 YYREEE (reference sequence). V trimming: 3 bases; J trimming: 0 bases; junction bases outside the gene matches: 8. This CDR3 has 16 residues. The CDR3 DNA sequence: TGTGCCAGCAGCTCCCTAGGGACAGAAGCTAACTATGGCTACACCTTC. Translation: CASSSLGTEANYGYTF.

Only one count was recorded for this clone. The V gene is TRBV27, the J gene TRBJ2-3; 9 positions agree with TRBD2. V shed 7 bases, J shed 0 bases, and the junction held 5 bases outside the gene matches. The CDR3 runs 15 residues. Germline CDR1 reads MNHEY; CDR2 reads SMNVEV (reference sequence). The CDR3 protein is CASKGLATSTDTQYF. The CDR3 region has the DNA TGTGCCAGCAAAGGACTAGCGACTAGCACAGATACGCAGTATTTT.

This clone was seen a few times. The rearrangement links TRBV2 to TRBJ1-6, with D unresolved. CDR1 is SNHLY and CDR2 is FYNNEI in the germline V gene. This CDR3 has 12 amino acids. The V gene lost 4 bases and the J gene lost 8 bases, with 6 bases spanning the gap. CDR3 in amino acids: CASSARDSPLHF. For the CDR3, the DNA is TGTGCCAGCAGTGCGAGGGATTCACCCCTCCACTTT.

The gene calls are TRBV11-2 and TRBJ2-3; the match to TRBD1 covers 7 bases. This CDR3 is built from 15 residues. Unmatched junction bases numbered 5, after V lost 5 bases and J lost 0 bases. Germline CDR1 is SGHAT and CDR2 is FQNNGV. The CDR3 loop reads CASSTRDSSTDTQYF. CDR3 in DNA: TGTGCCAGCAGCACCCGGGACAGTAGCACAGATACGCAGTATTTT.

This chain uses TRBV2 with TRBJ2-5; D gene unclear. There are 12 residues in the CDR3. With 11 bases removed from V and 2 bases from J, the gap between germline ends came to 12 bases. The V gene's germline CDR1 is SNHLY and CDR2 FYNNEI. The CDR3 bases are TGTGCCGGCAAGCGCTCTCAAGAGACCCAGTACTTC. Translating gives CAGKRSQETQYF.

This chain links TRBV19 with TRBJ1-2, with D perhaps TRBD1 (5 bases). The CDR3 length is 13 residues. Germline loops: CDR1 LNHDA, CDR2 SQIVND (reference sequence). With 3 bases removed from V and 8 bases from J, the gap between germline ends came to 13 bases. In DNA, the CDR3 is TGTGCCAGTAGTATCCCCGGGGAGGGGGGCTACACCTTC. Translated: CASSIPGEGGYTF.

The CDR3 nucleotides are TGTGCCAGTAGTATTTGGGGACAGGTGTACAATGAGCAGTTCTTC. Amino acids: CASSIWGQVYNEQFF. This chain joins TRBV19 and TRBJ2-1, with TRBD1 matching over 8 bases. CDR1 LNHDA and CDR2 SQIVND come from the germline V gene (reference sequence). The CDR3 has 15 amino acids. Trimming removed 3 bases from V and 4 bases from J; junction bases left unmatched: 5. The whole variable domain, remainder taken from reference TRBV19 and TRBJ2-1, is DGGITQSPKYLFRKEGQNVTLSCEQNLNHDAMYWYRQDPGQGLRLIYYSQIVNDFQKGDIAEGYSVSREKKESFPLTVTSAQKNPTAFYLCASSIWGQVYNEQFFGPGTRLTVL.

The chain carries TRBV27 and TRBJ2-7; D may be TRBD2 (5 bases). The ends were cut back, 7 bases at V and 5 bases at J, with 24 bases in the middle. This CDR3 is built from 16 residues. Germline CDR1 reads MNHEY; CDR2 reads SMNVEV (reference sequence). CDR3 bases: TGTGCCAGCAAGCCGTTTATGTCTAGCAATCTACACGAGCAGTACTTC. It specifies CASKPFMSSNLHEQYF.

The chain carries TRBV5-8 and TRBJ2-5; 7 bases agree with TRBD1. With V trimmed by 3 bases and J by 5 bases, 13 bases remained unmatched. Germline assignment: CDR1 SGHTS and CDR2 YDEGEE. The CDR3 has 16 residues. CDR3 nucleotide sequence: TGTGCCAGCAGCTGGGGTAACAGGGGTAGGAGGGAGACCCAGTACTTC. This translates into CASSWGNRGRRETQYF.

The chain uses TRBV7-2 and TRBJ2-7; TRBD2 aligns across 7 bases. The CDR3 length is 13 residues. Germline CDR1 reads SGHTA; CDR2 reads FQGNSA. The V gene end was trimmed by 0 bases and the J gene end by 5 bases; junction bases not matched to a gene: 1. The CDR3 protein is CASSLAGGNEQYF. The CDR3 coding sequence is TGTGCCAGCAGCTTAGCCGGGGGGAACGAGCAGTACTTC.

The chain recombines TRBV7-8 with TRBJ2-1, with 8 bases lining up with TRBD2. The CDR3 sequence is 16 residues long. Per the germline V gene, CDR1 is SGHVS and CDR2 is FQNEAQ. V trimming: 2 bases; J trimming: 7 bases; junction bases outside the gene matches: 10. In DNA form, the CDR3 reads TGTGCCAGCAGCTTACCCCCAGCGGGAGTTCATAATGAGCAGTTCTTC. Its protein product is CASSLPPAGVHNEQFF.

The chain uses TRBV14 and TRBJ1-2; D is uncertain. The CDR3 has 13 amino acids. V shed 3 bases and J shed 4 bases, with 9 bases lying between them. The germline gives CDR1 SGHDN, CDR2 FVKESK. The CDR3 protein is CASSQETGYGYTF. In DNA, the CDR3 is TGTGCCAGCAGCCAGGAGACTGGCTATGGCTACACCTTC.

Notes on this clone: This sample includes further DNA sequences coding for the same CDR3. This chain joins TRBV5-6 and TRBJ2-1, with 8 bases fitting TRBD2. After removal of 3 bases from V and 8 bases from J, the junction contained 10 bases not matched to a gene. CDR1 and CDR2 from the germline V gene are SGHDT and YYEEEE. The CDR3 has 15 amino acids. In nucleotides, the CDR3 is TGTGCCAGCAGCTCAGGACTGGCGGGAGGTTATGAGCAGTTCTTC. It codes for CASSSGLAGGYEQFF.

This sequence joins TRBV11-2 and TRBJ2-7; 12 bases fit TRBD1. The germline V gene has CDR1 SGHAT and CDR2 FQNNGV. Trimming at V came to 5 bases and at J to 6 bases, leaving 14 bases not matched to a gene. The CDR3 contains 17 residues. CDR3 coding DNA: TGTGCCAGCAGCCGGGACAGGGGGCTAAGCGGGCCCTCCGAGCAGTACTTC. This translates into CASSRDRGLSGPSEQYF.